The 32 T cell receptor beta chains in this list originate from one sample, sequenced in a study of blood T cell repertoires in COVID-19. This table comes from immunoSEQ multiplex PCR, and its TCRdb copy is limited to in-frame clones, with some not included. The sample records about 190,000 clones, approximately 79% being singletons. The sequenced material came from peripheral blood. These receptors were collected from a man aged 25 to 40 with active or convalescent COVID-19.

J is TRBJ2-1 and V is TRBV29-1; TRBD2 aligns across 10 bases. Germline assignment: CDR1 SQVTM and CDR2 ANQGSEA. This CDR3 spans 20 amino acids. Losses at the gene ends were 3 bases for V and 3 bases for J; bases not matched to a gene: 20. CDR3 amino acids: CSVDQGRDLLAGPVYNEQFF. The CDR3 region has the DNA TGCAGCGTTGATCAAGGCAGGGACCTACTAGCGGGGCCGGTCTACAATGAGCAGTTCTTC.

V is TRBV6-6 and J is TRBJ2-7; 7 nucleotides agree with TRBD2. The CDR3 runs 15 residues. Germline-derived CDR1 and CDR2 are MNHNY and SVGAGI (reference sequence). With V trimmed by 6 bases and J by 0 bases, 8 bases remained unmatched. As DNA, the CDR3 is TGTGCCAGCAGCCCGGATTGGGAGGGCTCCTACGAGCAGTACTTC. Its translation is CASSPDWEGSYEQYF.

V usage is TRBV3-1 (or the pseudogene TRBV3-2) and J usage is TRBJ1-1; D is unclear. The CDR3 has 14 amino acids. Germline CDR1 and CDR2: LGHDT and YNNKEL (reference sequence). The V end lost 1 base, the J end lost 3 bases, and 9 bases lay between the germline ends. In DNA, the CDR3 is TGTGCCAGCAGCCAAGTAAACATCTACACTGAAGCTTTCTTT. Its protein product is CASSQVNIYTEAFF.

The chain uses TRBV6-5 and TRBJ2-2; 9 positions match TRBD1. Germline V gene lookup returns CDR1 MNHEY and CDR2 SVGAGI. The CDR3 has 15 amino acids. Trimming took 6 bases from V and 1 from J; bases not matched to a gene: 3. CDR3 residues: CASRMGQGNTGELFF. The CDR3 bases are TGTGCCAGCAGGATGGGACAGGGGAACACCGGGGAGCTGTTTTTT.

CDR3 residues: CAWAWATSGAYEQYF. In DNA, the CDR3 is TGTGCCTGGGCCTGGGCGACTAGCGGCGCCTACGAGCAGTACTTC. V and J are TRBV30 and TRBJ2-7; 9 bases are a match to TRBD2. The CDR3 length is 15 residues. Losses at the gene ends were 5 bases for V and 2 bases for J; bases not matched to a gene: 10. Per the germline V gene, CDR1 is GTSNPN and CDR2 is SVGIG (reference sequence).

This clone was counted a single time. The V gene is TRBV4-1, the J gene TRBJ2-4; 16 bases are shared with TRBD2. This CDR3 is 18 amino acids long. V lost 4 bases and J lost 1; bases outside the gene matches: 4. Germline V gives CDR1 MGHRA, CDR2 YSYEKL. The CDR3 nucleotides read TGCGCCAGCAGCCTGGGACTAGCGGGGGGGCAGGCCAAAAACATTCAGTACTTC. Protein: CASSLGLAGGQAKNIQYF.

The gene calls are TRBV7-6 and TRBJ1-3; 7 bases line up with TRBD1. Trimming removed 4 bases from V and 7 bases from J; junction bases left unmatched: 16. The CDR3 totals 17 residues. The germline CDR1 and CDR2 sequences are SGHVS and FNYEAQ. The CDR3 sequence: CASSSTPPGTARNTIYF. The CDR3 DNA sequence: TGTGCCAGCAGCTCCACCCCCCCCGGGACAGCACGGAACACCATATATTTT.

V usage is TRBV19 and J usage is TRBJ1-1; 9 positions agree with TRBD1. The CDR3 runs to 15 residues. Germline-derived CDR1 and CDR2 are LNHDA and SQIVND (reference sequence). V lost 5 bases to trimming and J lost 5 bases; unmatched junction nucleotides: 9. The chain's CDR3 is CASSPLDRGLTEAFF. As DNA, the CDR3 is TGTGCCAGTAGTCCCCTAGACAGGGGGTTAACTGAAGCTTTCTTT.

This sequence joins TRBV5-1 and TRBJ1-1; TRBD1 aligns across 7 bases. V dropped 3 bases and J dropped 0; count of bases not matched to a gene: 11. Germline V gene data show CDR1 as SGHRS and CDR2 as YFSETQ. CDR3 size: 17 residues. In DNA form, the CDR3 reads TGCGCCAGCAGCTCCTTTCCGGAGGGGGCGGTGAACACTGAAGCTTTCTTT. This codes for CASSSFPEGAVNTEAFF.

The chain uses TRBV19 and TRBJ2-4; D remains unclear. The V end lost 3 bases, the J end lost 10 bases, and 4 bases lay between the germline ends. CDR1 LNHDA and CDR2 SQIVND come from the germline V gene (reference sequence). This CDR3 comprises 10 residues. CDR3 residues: CASSMRIQYF. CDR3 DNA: TGTGCCAGTAGTATGAGAATTCAGTACTTC.

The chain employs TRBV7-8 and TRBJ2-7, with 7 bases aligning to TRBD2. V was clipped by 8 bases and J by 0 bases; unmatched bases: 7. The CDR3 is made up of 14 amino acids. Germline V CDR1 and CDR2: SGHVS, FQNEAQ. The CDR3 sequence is CASAGVAVSYEQYF. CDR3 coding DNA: TGTGCCAGCGCGGGGGTGGCAGTCTCCTACGAGCAGTACTTC.

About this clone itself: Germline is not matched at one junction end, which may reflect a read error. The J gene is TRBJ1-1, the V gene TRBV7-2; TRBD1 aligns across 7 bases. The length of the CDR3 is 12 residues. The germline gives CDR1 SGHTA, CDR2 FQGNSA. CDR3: CASSLRDRARGF. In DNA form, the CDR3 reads TGTGCCAGCAGCCTCCGCGACAGGGCCCGCGGCTTT. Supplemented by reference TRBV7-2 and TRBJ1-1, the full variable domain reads GAGVSQSPSNKVTEKGKDVELRCDPISGHTALYWYRQSLGQGLEFLIYFQGNSAPDKSGLPSDRFSAERTGGSVSTLTIQRTQQEDSAVYLCASSLRDRARGFGQGTRLTVV.

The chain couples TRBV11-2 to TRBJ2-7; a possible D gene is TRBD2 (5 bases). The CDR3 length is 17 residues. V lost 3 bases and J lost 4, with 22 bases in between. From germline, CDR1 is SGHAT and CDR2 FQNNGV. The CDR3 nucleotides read TGTGCCAGCAGCTTTACAGTTTCTGGAGGAGTAGGTTACGAGCAGTACTTC. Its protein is CASSFTVSGGVGYEQYF.

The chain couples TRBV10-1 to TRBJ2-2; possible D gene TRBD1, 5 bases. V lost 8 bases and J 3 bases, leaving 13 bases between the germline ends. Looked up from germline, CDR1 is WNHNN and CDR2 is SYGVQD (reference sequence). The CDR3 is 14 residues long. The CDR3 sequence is CASGRGIDTGELFF. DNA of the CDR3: TGCGCCAGCGGTAGGGGAATCGACACCGGGGAGCTGTTTTTT.

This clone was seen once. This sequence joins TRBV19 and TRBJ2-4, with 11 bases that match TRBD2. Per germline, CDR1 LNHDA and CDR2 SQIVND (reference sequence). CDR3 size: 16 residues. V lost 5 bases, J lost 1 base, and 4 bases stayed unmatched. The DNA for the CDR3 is TGTGCCAGTAGTCTGCGACTAGCGGGGGCCAAAAACATTCAGTACTTC. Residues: CASSLRLAGAKNIQYF.

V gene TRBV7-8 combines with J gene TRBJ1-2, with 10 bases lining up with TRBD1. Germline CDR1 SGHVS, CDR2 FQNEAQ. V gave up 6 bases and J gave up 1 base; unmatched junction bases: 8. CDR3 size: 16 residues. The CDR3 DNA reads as TGTGCCAGCAGGTTAAGGGGGGACAGGGGTAACTATGGCTACACCTTC. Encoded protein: CASRLRGDRGNYGYTF.

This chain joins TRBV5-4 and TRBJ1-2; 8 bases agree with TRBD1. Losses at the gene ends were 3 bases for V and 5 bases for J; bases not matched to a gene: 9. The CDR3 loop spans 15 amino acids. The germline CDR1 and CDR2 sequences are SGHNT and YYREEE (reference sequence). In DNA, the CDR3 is TGTGCCAGCAGCTCGCGGACAGGGTGGCGATATGGCTACACCTTC. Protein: CASSSRTGWRYGYTF.

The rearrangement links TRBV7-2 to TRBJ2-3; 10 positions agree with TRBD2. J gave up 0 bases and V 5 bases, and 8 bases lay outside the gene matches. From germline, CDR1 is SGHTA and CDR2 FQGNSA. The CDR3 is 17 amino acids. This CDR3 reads CASSLNGLAESTDTQYF. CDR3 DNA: TGTGCCAGCAGCCTAAATGGACTAGCGGAAAGCACAGATACGCAGTATTTT.

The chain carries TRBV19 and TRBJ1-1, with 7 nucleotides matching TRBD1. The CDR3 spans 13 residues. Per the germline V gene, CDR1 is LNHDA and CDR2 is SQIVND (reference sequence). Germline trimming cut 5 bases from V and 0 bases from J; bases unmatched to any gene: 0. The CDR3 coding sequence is TGTGCCAGTAGTGGGACAGTGAACACTGAAGCTTTCTTT. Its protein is CASSGTVNTEAFF. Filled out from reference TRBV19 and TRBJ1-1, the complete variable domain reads DGGITQSPKYLFRKEGQNVTLSCEQNLNHDAMYWYRQDPGQGLRLIYYSQIVNDFQKGDIAEGYSVSREKKESFPLTVTSAQKNPTAFYLCASSGTVNTEAFFGQGTRLTVV.

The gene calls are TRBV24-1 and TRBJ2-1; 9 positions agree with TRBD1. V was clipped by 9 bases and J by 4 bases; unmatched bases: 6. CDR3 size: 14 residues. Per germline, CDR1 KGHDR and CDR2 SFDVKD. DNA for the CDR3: TGTGCCACCTCTCCGGGACAGGGATACAATGAGCAGTTCTTC. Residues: CATSPGQGYNEQFF.

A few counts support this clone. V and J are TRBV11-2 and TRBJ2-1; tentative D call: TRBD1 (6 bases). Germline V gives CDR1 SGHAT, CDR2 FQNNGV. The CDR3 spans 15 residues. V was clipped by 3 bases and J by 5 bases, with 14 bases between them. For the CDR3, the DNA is TGTGCCAGCAGCTTGTCAGGGGACCCTCACAATGAGCAGTTCTTC. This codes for CASSLSGDPHNEQFF.

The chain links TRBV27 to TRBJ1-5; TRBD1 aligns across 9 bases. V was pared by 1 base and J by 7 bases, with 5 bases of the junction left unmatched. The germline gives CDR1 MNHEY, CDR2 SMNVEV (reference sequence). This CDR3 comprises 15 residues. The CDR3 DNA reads TGTGCCAGCAGTTTATTACAGGGGGCTGGGCAGCCCCAGCATTTT. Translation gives CASSLLQGAGQPQHF.

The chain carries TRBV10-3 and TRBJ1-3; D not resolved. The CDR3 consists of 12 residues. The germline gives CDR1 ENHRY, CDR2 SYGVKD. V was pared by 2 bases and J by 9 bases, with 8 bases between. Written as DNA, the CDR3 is TGTGCCATCAGTGAGGGTGGAGGCACCATATATTTT. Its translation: CAISEGGGTIYF.

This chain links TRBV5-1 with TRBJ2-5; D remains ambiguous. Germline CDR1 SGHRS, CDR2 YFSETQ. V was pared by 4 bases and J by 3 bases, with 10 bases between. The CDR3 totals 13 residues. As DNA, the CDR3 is TGCGCCAGCAGCACCTTGGGCGAAGAGACCCAGTACTTC. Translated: CASSTLGEETQYF.

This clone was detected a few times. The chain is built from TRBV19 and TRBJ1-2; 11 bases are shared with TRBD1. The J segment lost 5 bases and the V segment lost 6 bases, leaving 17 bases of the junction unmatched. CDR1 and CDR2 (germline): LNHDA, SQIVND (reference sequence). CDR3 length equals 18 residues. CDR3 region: CASRGGPGQGEFWYGYTF. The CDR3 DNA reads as TGTGCCAGTAGAGGGGGCCCGGGACAGGGGGAATTTTGGTATGGCTACACCTTC.

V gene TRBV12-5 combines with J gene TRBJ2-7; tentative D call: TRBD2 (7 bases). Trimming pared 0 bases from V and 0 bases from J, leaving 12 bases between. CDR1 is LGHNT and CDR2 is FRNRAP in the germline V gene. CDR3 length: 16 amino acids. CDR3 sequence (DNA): TGTGCTAGTGGTTTGGTAGGCGGGGGCGGCTCCTACGAGCAGTACTTC. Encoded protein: CASGLVGGGGSYEQYF.

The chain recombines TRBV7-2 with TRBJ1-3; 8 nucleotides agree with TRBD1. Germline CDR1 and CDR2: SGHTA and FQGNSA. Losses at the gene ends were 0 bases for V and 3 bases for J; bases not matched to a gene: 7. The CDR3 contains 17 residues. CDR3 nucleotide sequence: TGTGCCAGCAGCTTAGCCCCAGGGGGCTCAAGTGGAAACACCATATATTTT. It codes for CASSLAPGGSSGNTIYF.

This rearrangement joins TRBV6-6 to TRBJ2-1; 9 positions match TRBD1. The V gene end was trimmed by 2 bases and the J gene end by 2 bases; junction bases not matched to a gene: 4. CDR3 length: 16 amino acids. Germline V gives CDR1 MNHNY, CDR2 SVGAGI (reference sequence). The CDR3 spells CASSYVGTGTYNEQFF. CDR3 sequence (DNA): TGTGCCAGCAGTTACGTAGGGACAGGGACCTACAATGAGCAGTTCTTC.

The CDR3 DNA is TGTGCCAGTAGTATCGCGGCGGCCAGCAATCAGCCCCAGCATTTT. This sequence encodes CASSIAAASNQPQHF. The chain uses TRBV19 and TRBJ1-5; no reliable D call. The CDR3 loop spans 15 amino acids. V lost 3 bases and J 1 base, leaving 10 bases between the germline ends. Germline V gene sequence: CDR1 LNHDA, CDR2 SQIVND (reference sequence).

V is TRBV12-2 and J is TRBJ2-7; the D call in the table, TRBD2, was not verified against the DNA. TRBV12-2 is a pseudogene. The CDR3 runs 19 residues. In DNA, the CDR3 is TGTGCAAGTCGCTTAGGGGCTCGGATAGCGCGAGCCCCCCCCTACGAGCAGTACTTC. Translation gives CASRLGARIARAPPYEQYF.

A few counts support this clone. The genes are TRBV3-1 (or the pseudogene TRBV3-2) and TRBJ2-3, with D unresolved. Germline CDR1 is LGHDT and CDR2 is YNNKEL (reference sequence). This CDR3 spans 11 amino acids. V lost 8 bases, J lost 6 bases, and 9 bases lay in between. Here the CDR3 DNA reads TGTGCCAGCCTAGGTTTGGATACGCAGTATTTT. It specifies CASLGLDTQYF.

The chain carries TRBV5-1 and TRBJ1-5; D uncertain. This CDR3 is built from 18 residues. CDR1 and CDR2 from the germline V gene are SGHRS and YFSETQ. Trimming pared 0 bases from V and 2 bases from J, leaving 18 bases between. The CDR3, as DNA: TGCGCCAGCAGCTTGGCCCGTCAGCAGGAGGTGGGCAATCAGCCCCAGCATTTT. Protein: CASSLARQQEVGNQPQHF.